These 2 T cell receptor beta chains share one sample of origin, sequenced in a study of shared clonotypes between healthy human individuals. The repertoire was sequenced with immunoSEQ multiplex PCR; TCRdb's copy has only in-frame clones and lacks some. The data contain around 1.6 million clones, about 98% of them singletons. Sequenced input: naive CD4+ T cells sorted from blood. The subset is: CD45RA+ positively selected. The receptors were sampled from a man aged 25-45 years in good health.

This clone occurred once. The chain uses TRBV4-1 and TRBJ2-2, with D tentatively TRBD1 (6 bases). V lost 4 bases, J lost 3 bases, and 18 bases lay in between. Germline CDR1 is MGHRA and CDR2 is YSYEKL. The CDR3 is 17 residues long. CDR3 residues: CASSRSDRPPDTGELFF. In DNA, the CDR3 is TGCGCCAGCAGCCGAAGTGACAGGCCGCCGGACACCGGGGAGCTGTTTTTT.

The chain recombines TRBV19 with TRBJ1-1; 10 nucleotides line up with TRBD1. Germline CDR1 reads LNHDA; CDR2 reads SQIVND (reference sequence). The V segment lost 0 bases and the J segment 2 bases; nucleotides outside the gene matches: 3. This CDR3 is built from 16 residues. In nucleotides, the CDR3 is TGTGCCAGTAGTATAGAAGACAGGGGGCATAACACTGAAGCTTTCTTT. Its translation is CASSIEDRGHNTEAFF.